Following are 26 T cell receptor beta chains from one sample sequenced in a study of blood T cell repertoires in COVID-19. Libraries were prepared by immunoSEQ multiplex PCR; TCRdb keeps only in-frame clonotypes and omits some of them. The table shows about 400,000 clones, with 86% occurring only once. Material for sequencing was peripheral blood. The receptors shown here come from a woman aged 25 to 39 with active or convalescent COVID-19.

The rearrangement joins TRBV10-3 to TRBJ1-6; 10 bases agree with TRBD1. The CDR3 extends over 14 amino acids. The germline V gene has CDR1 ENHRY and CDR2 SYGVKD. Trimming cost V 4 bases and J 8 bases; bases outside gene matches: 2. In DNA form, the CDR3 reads TGTGCCATCAGTGGGACAGGGGGTGATTCACCCCTCCACTTT. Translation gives CAISGTGGDSPLHF.

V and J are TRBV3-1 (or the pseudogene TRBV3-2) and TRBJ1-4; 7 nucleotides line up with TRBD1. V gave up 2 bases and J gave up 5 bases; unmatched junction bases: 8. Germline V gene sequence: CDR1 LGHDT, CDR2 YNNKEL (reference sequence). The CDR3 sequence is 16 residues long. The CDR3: CASSQFAGTVNEKLFF. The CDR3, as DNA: TGTGCCAGCAGCCAATTCGCCGGGACAGTGAATGAAAAACTGTTTTTT.

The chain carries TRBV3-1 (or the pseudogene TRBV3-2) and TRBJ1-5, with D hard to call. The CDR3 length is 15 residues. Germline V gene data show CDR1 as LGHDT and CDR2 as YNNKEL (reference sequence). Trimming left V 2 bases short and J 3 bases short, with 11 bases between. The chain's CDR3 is CASSQWQVPNQPQHF. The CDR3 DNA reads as TGTGCCAGCAGCCAATGGCAGGTACCCAATCAGCCCCAGCATTTT.

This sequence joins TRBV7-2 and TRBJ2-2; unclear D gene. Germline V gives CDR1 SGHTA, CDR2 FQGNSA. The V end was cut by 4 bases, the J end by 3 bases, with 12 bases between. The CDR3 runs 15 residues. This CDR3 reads CASSSFRLYTGELFF. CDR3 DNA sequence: TGTGCCAGCAGCTCCTTCAGGCTGTACACCGGGGAGCTGTTTTTT.

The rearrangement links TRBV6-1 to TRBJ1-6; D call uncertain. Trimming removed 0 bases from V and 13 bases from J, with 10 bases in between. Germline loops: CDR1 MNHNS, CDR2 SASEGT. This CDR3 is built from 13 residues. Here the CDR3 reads CASSEAPGFPLHF. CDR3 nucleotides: TGTGCCAGCAGTGAAGCGCCGGGGTTTCCCCTCCACTTT.

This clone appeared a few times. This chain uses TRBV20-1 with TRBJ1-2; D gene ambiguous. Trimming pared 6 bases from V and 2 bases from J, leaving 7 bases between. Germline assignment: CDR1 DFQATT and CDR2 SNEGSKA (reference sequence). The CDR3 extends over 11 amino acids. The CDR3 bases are TGCAGTGCCACAGAGAACTATGGCTACACCTTC. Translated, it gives CSATENYGYTF.

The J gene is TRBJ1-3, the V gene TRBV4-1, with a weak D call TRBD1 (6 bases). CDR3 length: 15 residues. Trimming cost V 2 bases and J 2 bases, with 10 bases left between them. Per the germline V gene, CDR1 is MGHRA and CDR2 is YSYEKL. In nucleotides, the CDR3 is TGCGCCAGCAGCCAAAACACAGGGACTGGAAACACCATATATTTT. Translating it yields CASSQNTGTGNTIYF.

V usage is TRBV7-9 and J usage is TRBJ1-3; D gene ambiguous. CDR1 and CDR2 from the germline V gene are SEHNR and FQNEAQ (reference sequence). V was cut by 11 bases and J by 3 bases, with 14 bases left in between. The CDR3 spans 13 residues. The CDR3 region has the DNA TGTGCCGGGGAGGGTACACGTGGAAACACCATATATTTT. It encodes CAGEGTRGNTIYF.

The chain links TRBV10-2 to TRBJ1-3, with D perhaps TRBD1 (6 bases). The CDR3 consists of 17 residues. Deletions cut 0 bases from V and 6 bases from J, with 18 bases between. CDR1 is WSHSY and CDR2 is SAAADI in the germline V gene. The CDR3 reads CASSESFAGEKENTIYF. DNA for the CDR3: TGCGCCAGCAGTGAGTCGTTCGCAGGGGAAAAGGAAAACACCATATATTTT.

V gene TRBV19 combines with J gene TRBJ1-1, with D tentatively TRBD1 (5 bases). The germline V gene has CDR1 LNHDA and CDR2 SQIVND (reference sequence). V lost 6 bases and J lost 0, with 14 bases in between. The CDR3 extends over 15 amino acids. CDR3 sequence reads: CASRLQQALNTEAFF. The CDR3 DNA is TGTGCCAGTAGACTACAACAGGCCTTGAACACTGAAGCTTTCTTT.

CDR3 DNA: TGTGCCAGCAGTAAAACTAACTCCTACGAGCAGTACTTC. Protein product: CASSKTNSYEQYF. J is TRBJ2-7 and V is TRBV2; D ambiguous. V dropped 5 bases and J dropped 0 bases, with 8 bases sitting between them. This CDR3 comprises 13 residues. Looked up from germline, CDR1 is SNHLY and CDR2 is FYNNEI.

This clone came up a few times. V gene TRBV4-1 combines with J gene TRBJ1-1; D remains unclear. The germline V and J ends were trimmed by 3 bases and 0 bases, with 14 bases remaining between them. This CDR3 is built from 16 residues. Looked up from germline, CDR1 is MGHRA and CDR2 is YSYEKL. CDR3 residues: CASSQRISRMNTEAFF. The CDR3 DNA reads TGCGCCAGCAGCCAGCGAATCTCCCGCATGAACACTGAAGCTTTCTTT.

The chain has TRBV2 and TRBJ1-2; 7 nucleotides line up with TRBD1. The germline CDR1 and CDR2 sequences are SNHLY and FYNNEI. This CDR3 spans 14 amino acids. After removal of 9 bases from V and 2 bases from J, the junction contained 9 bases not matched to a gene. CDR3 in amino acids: CASLSGTANYGYTF. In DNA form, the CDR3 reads TGTGCCAGTCTGTCCGGGACAGCCAACTATGGCTACACCTTC.

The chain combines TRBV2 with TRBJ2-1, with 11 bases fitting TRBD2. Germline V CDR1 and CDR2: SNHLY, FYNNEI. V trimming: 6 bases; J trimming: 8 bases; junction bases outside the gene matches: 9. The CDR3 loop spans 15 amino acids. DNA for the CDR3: TGTGCCAGCAGGAATATAGCGGGGGGGTACGATGAGCAGTTCTTC. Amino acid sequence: CASRNIAGGYDEQFF.

CDR3 nucleotide sequence: TGTGCCAGCAGTTTATCAGGCGGCGGGACCATCTCCTACAATGAGCAGTTCTTC. Protein: CASSLSGGGTISYNEQFF. This chain uses TRBV27 with TRBJ2-1; weak D call: TRBD2 (6 bases). V lost 0 bases and J lost 0, with 15 bases in between. Per the germline V gene, CDR1 is MNHEY and CDR2 is SMNVEV (reference sequence). The CDR3 runs to 18 residues.

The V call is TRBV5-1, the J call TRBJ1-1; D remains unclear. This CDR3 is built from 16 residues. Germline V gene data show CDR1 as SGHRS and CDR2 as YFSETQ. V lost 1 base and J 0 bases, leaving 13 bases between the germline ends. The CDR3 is CASSLSYTSMNTEAFF. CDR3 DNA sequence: TGCGCCAGCAGCTTGAGCTACACTAGCATGAACACTGAAGCTTTCTTT.

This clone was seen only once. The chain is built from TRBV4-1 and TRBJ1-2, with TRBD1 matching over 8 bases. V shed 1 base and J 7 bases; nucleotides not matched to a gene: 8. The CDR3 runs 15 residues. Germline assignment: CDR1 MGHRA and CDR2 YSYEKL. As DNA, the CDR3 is TGCGCCAGCAGCCAAGCGACAGGGGTGGAGGCTGGCTACACCTTC. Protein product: CASSQATGVEAGYTF.

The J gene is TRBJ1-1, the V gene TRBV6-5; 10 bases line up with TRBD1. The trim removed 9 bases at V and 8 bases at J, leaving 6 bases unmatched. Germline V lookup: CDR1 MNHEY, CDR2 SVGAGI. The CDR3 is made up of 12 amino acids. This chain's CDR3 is CASFRQGAEAFF. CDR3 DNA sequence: TGTGCCAGTTTTAGACAGGGGGCAGAAGCTTTCTTT.

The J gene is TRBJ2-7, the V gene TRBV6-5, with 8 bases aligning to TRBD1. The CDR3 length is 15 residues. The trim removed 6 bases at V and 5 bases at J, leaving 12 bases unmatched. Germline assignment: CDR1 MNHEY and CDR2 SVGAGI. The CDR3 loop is CASRPITGGWDEQYF. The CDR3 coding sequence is TGTGCCAGCAGACCGATTACAGGGGGGTGGGACGAGCAGTACTTC.

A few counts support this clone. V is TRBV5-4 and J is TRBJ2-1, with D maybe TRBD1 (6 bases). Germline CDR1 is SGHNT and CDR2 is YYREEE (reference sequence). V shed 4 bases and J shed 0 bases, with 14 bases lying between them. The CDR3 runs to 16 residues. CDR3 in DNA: TGTGCCAGCAGCGGGGGCGATTTCTACTCCTACAATGAGCAGTTCTTC. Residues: CASSGGDFYSYNEQFF.

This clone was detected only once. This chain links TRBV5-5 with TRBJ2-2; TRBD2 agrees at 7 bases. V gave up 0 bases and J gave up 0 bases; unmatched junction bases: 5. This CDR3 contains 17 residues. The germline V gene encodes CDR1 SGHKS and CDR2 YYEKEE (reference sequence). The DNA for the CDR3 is TGTGCCAGCAGCTTGGAGGCTAGCGGACCGAACACCGGGGAGCTGTTTTTT. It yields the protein CASSLEASGPNTGELFF.

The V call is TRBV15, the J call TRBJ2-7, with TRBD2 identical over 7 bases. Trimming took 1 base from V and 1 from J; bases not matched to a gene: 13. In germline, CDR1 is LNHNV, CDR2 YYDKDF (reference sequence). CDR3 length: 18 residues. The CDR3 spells CATSRGPRTSEPSYEQYF. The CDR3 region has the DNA TGTGCCACCAGCAGAGGGCCTCGAACTAGCGAACCATCCTACGAGCAGTACTTC.

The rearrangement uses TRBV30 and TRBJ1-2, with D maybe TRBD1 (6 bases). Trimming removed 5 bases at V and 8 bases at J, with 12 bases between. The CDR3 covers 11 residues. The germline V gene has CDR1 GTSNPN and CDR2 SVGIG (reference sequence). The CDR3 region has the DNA TGTGCCTGGGGCAGGGGTGGAGGCTACACCTTC. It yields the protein CAWGRGGGYTF.

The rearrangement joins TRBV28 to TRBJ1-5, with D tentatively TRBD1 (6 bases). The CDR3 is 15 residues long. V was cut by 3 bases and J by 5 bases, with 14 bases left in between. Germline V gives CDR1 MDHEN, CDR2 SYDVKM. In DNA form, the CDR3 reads TGTGCCAGCAGTTTCCGGCCGGCAGGGGATCAGCCCCAGCATTTT. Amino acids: CASSFRPAGDQPQHF.

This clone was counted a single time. The chain's CDR3 is CASSQVGTGGYYGYTF. The CDR3 DNA sequence: TGCGCCAGCAGCCAAGTTGGGACAGGGGGCTACTATGGCTACACCTTC. This chain connects TRBV4-1 to TRBJ1-2, with TRBD1 identical over 12 bases. Germline V gene data show CDR1 as MGHRA and CDR2 as YSYEKL. V trimming: 1 base; J trimming: 3 bases; junction bases outside the gene matches: 3. This CDR3 has 16 amino acids.

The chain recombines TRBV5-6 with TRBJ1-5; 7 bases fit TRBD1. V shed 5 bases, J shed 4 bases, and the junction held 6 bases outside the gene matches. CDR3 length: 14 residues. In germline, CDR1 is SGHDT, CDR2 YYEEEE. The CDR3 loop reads CASRPGTANQPQHF. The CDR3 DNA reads TGTGCCAGCAGACCCGGGACAGCTAATCAGCCCCAGCATTTT.